This is a list of T cell receptor beta chains from one sample in a study of T cells in Graves' hyperthyroidism and ophthalmopathy. TCRdb reprocessed the multiplex PCR reads via MiXCR and lists one record per CDR3 protein. Of about 400,000 distinct CDR3 sequences in the sample, 13% are singletons; the top ten hold 9.2%. Material: blood. The origin of the receptors is a woman between 18 and 29 years old with Graves' hyperthyroidism. The CDR3 runs from the conserved cysteine through the conserved F or W. The order of the fields is D gene, J gene, clone size, V gene, CDR3 DNA, CDR3 protein. A D gene is named only where the DNA matches it firmly. Clone size is not always given. Where it is, it says once, few, many or a class for expanded clones.

>NA|TRBJ1-1|once|TRBV15
TGTGCCACCAGCAGAGATCTGTTTCTAACTGAAGCTTTCTTT
CATSRDLFLTEAFF
>TRBD2|TRBJ2-5|NA|TRBV7-2
TGTGCCAGCAGCCAGGGACTAGCGGGGGGGGTTAGGGTGGAGACCCAGTACTTC
CASSQGLAGGVRVETQYF
>NA|TRBJ2-2|many|TRBV12-3/TRBV12-4
TGTGCCAGCAGAATTAGCGGTAGCGGGGAGCTGTTTTTT
CASRISGSGELFF
>TRBD1|TRBJ1-2|NA|TRBV20-1
TGCAGTGCTAGAAGGGGACAGGGGATACACTATGGCTACACCTTC
CSARRGQGIHYGYTF
>NA|TRBJ1-4|NA|TRBV24-1
TGTGCCAGCATAGGCCGGCCAGAAAAACTGTTTTTT
CASIGRPEKLFF
>NA|TRBJ1-4|many|TRBV27
TGTGCCAGCAGTTTGCTTCAGGGAAGTAATGAAAAACTGTTTTTT
CASSLLQGSNEKLFF
>NA|TRBJ1-1|many|TRBV6-2/TRBV6-3
TGTGCCAGCAATCGAAATGAGAACACTGAAGCTTTCTTT
CASNRNENTEAFF
>NA|TRBJ2-7|few|TRBV9
TGTGCCAGCAGCGTAGGAGGCTTCTCCTACGAGCAGTACTTC
CASSVGGFSYEQYF
>NA|TRBJ2-3|few|TRBV10-3
TGTGCCATCAGTGAGAAGCGGAGCACAGATACGCAGTATTTT
CAISEKRSTDTQYF
>NA|TRBJ2-6|NA|TRBV20-1
TGCAGTGCTCCGGCACGGGGGGCCAACGTCCTGACTTTC
CSAPARGANVLTF
>TRBD1|TRBJ1-1|many|TRBV20-1
TGCAGTGCTAGTGGACAGGGAAAGGACACTGAAGCTTTCTTT
CSASGQGKDTEAFF
>NA|TRBJ1-5|many|TRBV7-3
TGTGCCAGCAGCATATTTCTGACAGAGAGTTATAGCAATCAGCCCCAGCATTTT
CASSIFLTESYSNQPQHF
>NA|TRBJ1-1|many|TRBV27
TGTGCCAGCAGTCCTTCGGGAGCTTGGATGAACACTGAAGCTTTCTTT
CASSPSGAWMNTEAFF
>TRBD2|TRBJ2-1|many|TRBV6-2/TRBV6-3
TGTGCCAGCACTCTAGCGGGAGGCGAATACAATGAGCAGTTCTTC
CASTLAGGEYNEQFF
>NA|TRBJ2-5|many|TRBV20-1
TGCAGTGCTAGGGGCGTGTACCAAGAGACCCAGTACTTC
CSARGVYQETQYF
>TRBD1|TRBJ1-3|few|TRBV18
TGTGCCAGCTCACCAATGACAGGGGCAAAAAAAGGAAACACCATATATTTT
CASSPMTGAKKGNTIYF
>NA|TRBJ1-5|many|TRBV7-8
TGTGCCAGCGGGGGACGGGGAAGCAATCAGCCCCAGCATTTT
CASGGRGSNQPQHF